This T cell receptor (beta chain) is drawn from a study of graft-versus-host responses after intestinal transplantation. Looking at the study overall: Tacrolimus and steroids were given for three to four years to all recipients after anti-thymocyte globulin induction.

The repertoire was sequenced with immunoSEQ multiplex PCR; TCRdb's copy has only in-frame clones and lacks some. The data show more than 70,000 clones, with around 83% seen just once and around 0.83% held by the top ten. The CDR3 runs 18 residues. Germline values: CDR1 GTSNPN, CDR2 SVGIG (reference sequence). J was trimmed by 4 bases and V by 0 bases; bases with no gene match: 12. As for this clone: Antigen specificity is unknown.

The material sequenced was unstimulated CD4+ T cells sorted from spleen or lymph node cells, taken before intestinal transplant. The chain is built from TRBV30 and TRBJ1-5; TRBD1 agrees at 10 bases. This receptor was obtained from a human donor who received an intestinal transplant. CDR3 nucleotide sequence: TGTGCCTGGAGTGTACCGGACAGGGGGGTCTTCGGTAATCAGCCCCAGCATTTT. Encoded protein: CAWSVPDRGVFGNQPQHF.